This entry is about one T cell receptor (beta chain). This sample stems from a study of blood T cell repertoires in COVID-19. In the study overall: Samples of COVID-19 (acute and convalescent) were obtained from the United States, Italy and Spain. From T cells, B-cell-depleted T cells, or PBMCs came the material, which was cDNA or gDNA.

Study processing details: How many nucleated cells were present was estimated from reference gene primer amplification. Sequencing was performed with immunoSEQ multiplex PCR; in TCRdb, only in-frame clones are kept and a portion is missing. The V and J calls and clone size are taken from that table; D and trimming were inferred from the DNA. The data show over 300,000 clones, with 89% seen just once and under 7.5% held by the top ten. Germline assignment: CDR1 LNHDA and CDR2 SQIVND (reference sequence). There are 16 residues in the CDR3. Trimming at V came to 3 bases and at J to 1 base, leaving 1 base not matched to a gene.

The rearrangement links TRBV19 to TRBJ1-5, with 12 bases identical to TRBD1. This receptor was obtained from a man aged 18 to 29 who had recovered from COVID-19. Specimen: peripheral blood. The DNA of the CDR3 is TGTGCCAGTAGTATTGGGACAGGGGGCAGCAATCAGCCCCAGCATTTT. Protein: CASSIGTGGSNQPQHF.